The entry that follows covers one TCR beta chain sequence. The CDR3 is 19 amino acids. Germline V CDR1 and CDR2: LGHNA, YSLEER. Trimming took 2 bases from V and 0 from J; bases not matched to a gene: 9. Assay: immunoSEQ multiplex PCR; the TCRdb copy retains only in-frame clones and omits some. The sample shows about 67,000 clones, around 90% of them seen only once. This sample stems from a study of T cells after somatic rescue of genetic block. The receptor was isolated from a man between 35 and 55 years old. The source material was peripheral blood mononuclear cells (PBMCs). The V gene is TRBV4-3, the J gene TRBJ2-6; 8 positions match TRBD1. The CDR3 DNA follows: TGCGCCAGCAGCCAACTTTGGACAGGGACCCTCTCTGGGGCCAACGTCCTGACTTTC. Translation: CASSQLWTGTLSGANVLTF.